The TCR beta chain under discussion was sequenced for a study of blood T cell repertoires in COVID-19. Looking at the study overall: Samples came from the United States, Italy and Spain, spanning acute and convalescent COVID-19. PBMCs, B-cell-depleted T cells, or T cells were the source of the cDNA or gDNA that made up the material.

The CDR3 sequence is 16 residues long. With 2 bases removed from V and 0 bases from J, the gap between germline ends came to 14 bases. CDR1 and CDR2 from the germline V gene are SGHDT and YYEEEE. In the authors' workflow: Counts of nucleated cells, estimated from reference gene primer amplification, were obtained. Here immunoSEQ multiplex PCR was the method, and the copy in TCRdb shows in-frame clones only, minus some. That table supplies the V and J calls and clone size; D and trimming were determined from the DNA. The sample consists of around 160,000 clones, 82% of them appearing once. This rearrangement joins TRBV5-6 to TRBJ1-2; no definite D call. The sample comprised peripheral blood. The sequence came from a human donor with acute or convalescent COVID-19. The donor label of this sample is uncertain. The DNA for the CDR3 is TGTGCCAGCAGCTTAATTGAGCGCGATACTAACTATGGCTACACCTTC. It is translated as CASSLIERDTNYGYTF.